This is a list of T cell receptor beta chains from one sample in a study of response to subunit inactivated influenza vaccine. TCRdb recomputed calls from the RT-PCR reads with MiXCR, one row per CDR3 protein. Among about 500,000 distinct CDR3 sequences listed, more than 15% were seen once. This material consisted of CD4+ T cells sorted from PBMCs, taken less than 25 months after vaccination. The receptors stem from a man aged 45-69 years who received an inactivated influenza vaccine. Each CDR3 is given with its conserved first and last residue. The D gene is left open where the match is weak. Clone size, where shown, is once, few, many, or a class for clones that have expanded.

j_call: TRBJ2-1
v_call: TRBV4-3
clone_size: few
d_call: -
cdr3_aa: CASSQGSSRKYYNEQFF
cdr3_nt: TGCGCCAGCAGCCAAGGGAGCTCACGGAAGTATTACAATGAGCAGTTCTTC

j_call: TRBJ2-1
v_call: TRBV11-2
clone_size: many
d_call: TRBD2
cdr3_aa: CASSPQRGVANNEQFF
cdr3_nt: TGTGCCAGCAGCCCCCAGCGGGGGGTAGCCAACAATGAGCAGTTCTTC

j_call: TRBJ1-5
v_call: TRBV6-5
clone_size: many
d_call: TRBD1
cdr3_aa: CASIRGTGGEGPPLPLRNQPQHF
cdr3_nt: TGTGCCAGCATCCGAGGGACAGGGGGCGAGGGGCCTCCACTCCCGTTACGGAATCAGCCCCAGCATTTT

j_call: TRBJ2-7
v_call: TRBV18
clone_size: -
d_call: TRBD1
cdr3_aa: CASSTGTGANYEQYF
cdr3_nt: TGTGCCAGCTCAACGGGGACAGGGGCGAACTACGAGCAGTACTTC

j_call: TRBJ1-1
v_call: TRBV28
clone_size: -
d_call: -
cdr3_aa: CASRGRGGAEAFF
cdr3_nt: TGTGCCAGCAGAGGTAGGGGAGGGGCTGAAGCTTTCTTT

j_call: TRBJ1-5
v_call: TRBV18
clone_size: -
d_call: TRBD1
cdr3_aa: CAIVQGARNQPQHF
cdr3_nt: TGTGCCATCGTACAGGGGGCACGGAATCAGCCCCAGCATTTT

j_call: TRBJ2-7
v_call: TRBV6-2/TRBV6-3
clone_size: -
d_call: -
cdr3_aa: CASSYSPRSLGYEQYF
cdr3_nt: TGTGCCAGCAGTTACTCGCCTAGGTCTTTGGGTTACGAGCAGTACTTC

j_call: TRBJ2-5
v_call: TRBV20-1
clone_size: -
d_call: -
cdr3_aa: CSARLTETQYF
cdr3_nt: TGCAGTGCTCGACTAACGGAGACCCAGTACTTC

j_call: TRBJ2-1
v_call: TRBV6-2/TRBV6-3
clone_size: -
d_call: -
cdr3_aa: CASSRAELFF
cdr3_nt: TGTGCCAGCAGTCGCGCAGAGTTGTTCTTC

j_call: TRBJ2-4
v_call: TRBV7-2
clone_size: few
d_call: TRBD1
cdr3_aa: CASSFDRATKNIQYF
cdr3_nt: TGTGCCAGCAGCTTTGACAGGGCAACCAAAAACATTCAGTACTTC

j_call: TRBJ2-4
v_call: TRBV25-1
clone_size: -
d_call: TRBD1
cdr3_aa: CASRIGTAKNIQYF
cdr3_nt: TGTGCCAGCCGTATCGGGACAGCAAAAAACATTCAGTACTTC

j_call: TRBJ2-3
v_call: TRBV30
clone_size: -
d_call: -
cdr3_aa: CAWSITTDTQYF
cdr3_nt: TGTGCCTGGAGTATCACTACAGATACGCAGTATTTT

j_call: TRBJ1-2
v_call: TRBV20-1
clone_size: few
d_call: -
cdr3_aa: CSARDRGLGRGSSYTF
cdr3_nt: TGCAGTGCTAGAGATCGAGGGTTGGGCAGAGGGTCAAGCTACACCTTC

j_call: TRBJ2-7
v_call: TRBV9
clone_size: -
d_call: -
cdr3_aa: CASSVGGLPAYEQYF
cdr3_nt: TGTGCCAGCAGCGTAGGGGGGCTACCCGCCTACGAGCAGTACTTC

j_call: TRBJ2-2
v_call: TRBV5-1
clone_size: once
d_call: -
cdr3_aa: CASSPTPAGQAGELFF
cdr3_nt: TGCGCCAGCAGCCCCACACCGGCGGGTCAAGCCGGGGAGCTGTTTTTT

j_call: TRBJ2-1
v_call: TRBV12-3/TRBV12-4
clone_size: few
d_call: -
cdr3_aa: CASRVDLDNEQFF
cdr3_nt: TGTGCCAGCAGGGTGGATCTGGATAATGAGCAGTTCTTC

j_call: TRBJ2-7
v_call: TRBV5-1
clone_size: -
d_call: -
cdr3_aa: CASSFRGASDYEQYF
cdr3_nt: TGCGCCAGCAGCTTCAGGGGCGCGTCGGACTACGAGCAGTACTTC

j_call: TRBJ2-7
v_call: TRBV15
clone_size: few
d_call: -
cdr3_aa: CATSSRSLGEQYF
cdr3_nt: TGTGCCACCAGCAGCCGGAGCCTTGGGGAGCAGTACTTC

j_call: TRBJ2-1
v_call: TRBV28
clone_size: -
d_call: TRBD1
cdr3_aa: CASSLLGTVFEVYNEQFF
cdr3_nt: TGTGCCAGCAGTTTGCTGGGGACAGTTTTTGAGGTTTACAATGAGCAGTTCTTC

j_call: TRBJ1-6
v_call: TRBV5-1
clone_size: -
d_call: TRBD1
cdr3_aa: CASSSSRTGGRDSPLHF
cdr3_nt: TGCGCCAGCAGCTCATCCCGGACAGGGGGCCGCGACTCACCCCTCCACTTT

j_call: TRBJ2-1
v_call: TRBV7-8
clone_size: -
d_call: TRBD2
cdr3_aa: CASSSPRGGRDEQFF
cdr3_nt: TGTGCCAGCAGCTCCCCCCGGGGGGGGAGGGATGAGCAGTTCTTC

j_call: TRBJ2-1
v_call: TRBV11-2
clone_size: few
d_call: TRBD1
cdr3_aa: CASSFGQGTYNEQFF
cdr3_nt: TGTGCCAGCAGCTTCGGACAGGGGACCTACAATGAGCAGTTCTTC

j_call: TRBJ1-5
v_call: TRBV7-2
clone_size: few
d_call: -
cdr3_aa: CASSFQSDQPQHF
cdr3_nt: TGTGCCAGCAGCTTCCAAAGCGATCAGCCCCAGCATTTT

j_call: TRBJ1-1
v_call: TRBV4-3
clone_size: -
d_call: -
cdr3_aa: CASSQVTTGTEAFF
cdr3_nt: TGCGCCAGCAGCCAAGTTACTACGGGCACTGAAGCTTTCTTT

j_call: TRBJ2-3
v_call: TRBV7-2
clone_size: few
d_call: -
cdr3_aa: CASSSLGRSTDTQYF
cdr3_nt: TGTGCCAGCAGCTCCCTTGGGCGGAGCACAGATACGCAGTATTTT

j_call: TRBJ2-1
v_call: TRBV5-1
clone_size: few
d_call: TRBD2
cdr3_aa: CASSGTSGASSYNEQFF
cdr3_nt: TGCGCCAGCAGCGGGACTAGCGGGGCCAGCTCCTACAATGAGCAGTTCTTC

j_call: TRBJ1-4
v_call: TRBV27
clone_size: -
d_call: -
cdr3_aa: CASSPERYDDEKLFF
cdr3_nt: TGTGCCAGCAGTCCTGAGCGGTACGATGATGAAAAACTGTTTTTT

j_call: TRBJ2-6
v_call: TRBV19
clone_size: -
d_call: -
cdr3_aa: CASSRGFDSGANVLTF
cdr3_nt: TGTGCCAGTAGTCGCGGGTTCGACTCTGGGGCCAACGTCCTGACTTTC

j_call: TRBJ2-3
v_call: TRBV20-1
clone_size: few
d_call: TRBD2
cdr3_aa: CSAENGLAGFTDTQYF
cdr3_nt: TGCAGTGCAGAAAATGGACTAGCGGGGTTCACAGATACGCAGTATTTT

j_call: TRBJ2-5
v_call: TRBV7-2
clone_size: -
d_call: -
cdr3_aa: CASSSQGLQETQYF
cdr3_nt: TGTGCCAGCAGCTCGCAGGGACTGCAAGAGACCCAGTACTTC

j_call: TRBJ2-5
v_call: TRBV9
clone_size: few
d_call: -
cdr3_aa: CASSVGPGLEETQYF
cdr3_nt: TGTGCCAGCAGCGTAGGACCCGGTTTGGAAGAGACCCAGTACTTC

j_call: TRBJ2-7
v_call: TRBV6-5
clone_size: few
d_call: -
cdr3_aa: CASSYSMRAAGYEQYF
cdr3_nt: TGTGCCAGCAGTTACTCGATGAGGGCGGCGGGGTACGAGCAGTACTTC

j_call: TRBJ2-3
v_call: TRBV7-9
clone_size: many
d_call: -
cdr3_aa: CASSLWGSADTQYF
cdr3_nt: TGTGCCAGCAGCTTATGGGGGAGCGCAGATACGCAGTATTTT

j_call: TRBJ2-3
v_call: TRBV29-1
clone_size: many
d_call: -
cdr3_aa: CSVRTDTQYF
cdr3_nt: TGCAGCGTTCGCACAGATACGCAGTATTTT

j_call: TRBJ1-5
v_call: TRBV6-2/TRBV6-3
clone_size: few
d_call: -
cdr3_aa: CASSYGQEAQHF
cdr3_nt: TGTGCCAGCAGTTACGGGCAGGAGGCCCAGCATTTT

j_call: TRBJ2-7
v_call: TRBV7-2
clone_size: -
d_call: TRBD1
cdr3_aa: CASSARQGATYEQYF
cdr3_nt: TGTGCCAGCAGCGCACGACAGGGGGCAACCTACGAGCAGTACTTC

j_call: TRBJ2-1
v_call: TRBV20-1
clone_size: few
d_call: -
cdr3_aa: CSASRAGRDNEQFF
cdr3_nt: TGCAGTGCTTCTAGGGCGGGAAGGGACAATGAGCAGTTCTTC

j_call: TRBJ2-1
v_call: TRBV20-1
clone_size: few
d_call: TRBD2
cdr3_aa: CSAGRMGTSNNEQFF
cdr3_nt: TGCAGTGCAGGGCGGATGGGGACTAGCAACAATGAGCAGTTCTTC

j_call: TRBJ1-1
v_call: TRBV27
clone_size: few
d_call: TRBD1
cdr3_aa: CASWTGDWNTEAFF
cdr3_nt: TGTGCCAGCTGGACAGGGGATTGGAACACTGAAGCTTTCTTT

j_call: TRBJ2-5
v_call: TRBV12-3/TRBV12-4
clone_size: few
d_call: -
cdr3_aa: CASSLAGTRQETQYF
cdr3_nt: TGTGCCAGCAGTTTAGCAGGGACTCGACAAGAGACCCAGTACTTC

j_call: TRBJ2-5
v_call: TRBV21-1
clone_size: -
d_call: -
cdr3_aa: CASRGPPTGASGETQYF
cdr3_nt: TGTGCCAGCAGAGGCCCTCCCACAGGGGCCTCGGGAGAGACCCAGTACTTC

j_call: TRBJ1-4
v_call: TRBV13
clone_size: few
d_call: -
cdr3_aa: CASSSKQGSEKLFF
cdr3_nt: TGTGCCAGCAGCTCGAAACAGGGCTCTGAAAAACTGTTTTTT

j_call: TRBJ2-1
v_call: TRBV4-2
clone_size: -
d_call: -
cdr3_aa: CASSQEITGEQFF
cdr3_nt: TGTGCCAGCAGCCAAGAAATTACCGGTGAGCAGTTCTTC